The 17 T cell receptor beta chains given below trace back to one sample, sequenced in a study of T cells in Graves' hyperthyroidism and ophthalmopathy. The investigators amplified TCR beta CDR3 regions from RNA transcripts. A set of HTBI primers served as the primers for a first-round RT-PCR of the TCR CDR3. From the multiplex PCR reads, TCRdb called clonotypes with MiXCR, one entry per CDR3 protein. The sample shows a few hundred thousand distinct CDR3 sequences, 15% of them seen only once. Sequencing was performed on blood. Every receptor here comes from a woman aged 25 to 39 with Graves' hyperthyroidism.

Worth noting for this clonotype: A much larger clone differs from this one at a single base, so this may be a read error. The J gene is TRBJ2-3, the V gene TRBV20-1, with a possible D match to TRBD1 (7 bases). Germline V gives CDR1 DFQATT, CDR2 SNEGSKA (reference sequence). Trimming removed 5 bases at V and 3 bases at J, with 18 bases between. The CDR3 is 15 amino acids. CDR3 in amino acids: CSAAFRGVATDTQYF. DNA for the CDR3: TGCAGTGCTGCCTTCAGGGGGGTAGCTACAGATACGCAGTATTTT.

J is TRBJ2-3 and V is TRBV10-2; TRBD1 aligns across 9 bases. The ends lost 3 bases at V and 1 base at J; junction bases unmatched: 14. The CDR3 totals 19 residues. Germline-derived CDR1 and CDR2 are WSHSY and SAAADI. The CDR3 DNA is TGCGCCAGCAGTGATGCCGGTCCCGGGACAGGGTGGGGCACAGATACGCAGTATTTT. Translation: CASSDAGPGTGWGTDTQYF.

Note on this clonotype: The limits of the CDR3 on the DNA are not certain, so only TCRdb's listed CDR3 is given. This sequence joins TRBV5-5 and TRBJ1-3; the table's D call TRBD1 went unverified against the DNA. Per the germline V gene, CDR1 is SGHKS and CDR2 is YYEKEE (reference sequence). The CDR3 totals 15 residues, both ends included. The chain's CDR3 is CASSFGTGTGNTTYF.

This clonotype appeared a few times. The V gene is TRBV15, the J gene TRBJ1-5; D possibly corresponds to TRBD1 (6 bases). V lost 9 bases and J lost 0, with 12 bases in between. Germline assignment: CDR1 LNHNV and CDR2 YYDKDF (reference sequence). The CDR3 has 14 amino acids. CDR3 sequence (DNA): TGTGCCACGGGGGGCAGCTATAGCAATCAGCCCCAGCATTTT. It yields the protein CATGGSYSNQPQHF.

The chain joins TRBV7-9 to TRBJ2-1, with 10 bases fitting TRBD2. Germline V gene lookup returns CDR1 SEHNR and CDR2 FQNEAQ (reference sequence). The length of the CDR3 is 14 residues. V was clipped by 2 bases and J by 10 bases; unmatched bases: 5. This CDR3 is CASSLTSGTKEQFF. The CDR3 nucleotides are TGTGCCAGCAGCTTAACTAGCGGGACAAAGGAGCAGTTCTTC.

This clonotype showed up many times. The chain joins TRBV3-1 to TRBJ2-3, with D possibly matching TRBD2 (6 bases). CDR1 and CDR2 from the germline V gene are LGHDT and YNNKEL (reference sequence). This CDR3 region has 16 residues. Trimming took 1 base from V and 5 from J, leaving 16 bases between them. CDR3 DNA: TGTGCCAGCAGCCAAGTGGTCGGAGCGGGTGGAGATACGCAGTATTTT. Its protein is CASSQVVGAGGDTQYF.

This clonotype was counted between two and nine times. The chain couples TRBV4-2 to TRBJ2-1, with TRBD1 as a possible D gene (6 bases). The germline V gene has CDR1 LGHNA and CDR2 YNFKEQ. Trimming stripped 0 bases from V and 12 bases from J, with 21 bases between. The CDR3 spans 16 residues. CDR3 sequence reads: CASSQEVGLEGVGQFF. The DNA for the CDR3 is TGTGCCAGCAGCCAAGAGGTGGGTCTAGAGGGGGTCGGGCAGTTCTTC.

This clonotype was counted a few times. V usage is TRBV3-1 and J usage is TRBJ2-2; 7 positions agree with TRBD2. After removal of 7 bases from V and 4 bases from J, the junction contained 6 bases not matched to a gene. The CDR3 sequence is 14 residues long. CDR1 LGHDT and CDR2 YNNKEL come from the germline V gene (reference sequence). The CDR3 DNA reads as TGTGCCAGCAAAGGAGCGGGAATCACCGGGGAGCTGTTTTTT. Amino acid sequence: CASKGAGITGELFF.

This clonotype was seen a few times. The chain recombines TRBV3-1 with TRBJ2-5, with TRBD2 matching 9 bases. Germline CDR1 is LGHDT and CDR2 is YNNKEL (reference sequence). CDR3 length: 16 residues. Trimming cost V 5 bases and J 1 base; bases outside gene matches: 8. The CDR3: CASSSSSGRPQETQYF. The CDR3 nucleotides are TGTGCCAGCAGCTCATCAAGCGGGAGGCCCCAAGAGACCCAGTACTTC.

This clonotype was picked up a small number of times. The CDR3 sequence: CASSSTNRVNEQFF. The CDR3 DNA is TGTGCCAGCAGTTCCACTAACCGGGTGAATGAGCAGTTCTTC. The gene calls are TRBV27 and TRBJ2-1; D call uncertain. V gave up 4 bases and J gave up 7 bases, with 14 bases separating them. Germline V gene lookup returns CDR1 MNHEY and CDR2 SMNVEV (reference sequence). The CDR3 loop spans 14 amino acids.

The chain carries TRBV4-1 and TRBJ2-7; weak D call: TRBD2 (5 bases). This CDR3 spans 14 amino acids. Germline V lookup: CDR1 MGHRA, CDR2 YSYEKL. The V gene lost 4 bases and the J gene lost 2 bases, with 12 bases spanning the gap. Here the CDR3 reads CASSRAGVTYEQYF. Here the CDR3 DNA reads TGCGCCAGCAGCCGGGCCGGGGTAACCTACGAGCAGTACTTC.

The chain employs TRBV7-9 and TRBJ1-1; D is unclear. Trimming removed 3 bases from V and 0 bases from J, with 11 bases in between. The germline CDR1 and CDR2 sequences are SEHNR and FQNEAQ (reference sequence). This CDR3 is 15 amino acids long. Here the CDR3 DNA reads TGTGCCAGCAGCTTCGGACCTAGTATGAACACTGAAGCTTTCTTT. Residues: CASSFGPSMNTEAFF.

The CDR3 reads CASSLQGIYNSPLHF. The CDR3 DNA is TGTGCCAGCAGTTTGCAGGGGATTTATAATTCACCCCTCCACTTT. V gene TRBV27 combines with J gene TRBJ1-6, with D possibly matching TRBD1 (6 bases). The CDR3 is made up of 15 amino acids. Germline values: CDR1 MNHEY, CDR2 SMNVEV (reference sequence). Deletions cut 3 bases from V and 4 bases from J, with 10 bases between.

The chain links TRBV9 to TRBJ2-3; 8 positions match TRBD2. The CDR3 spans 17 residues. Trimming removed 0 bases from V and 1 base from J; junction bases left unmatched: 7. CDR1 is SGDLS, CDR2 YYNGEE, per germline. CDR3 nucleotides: TGTGCCAGCAGCGTAGAGGTCGGGAGGGCCGGCACAGATACGCAGTATTTT. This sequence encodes CASSVEVGRAGTDTQYF.

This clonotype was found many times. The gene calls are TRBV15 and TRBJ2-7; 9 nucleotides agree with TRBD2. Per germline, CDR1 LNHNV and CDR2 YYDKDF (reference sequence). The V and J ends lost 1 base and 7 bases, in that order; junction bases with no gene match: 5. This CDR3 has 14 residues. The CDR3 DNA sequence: TGTGCCACCAGCAGAGCGAGACTAGCGGAAGAGCAGTACTTC. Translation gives CATSRARLAEEQYF. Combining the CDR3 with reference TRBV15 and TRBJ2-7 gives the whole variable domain DAMVIQNPRYQVTQFGKPVTLSCSQTLNHNVMYWYQQKSSQAPKLLFHYYDKDFNNEADTPDNFQSRRPNTSFCFLDIRSPGLGDTAMYLCATSRARLAEEQYFGPGTRLTVT.

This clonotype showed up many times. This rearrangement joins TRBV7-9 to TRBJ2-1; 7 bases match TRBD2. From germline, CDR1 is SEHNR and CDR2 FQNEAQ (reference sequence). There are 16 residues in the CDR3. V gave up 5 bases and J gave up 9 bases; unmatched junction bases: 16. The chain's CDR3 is CASSPSGTGGSGEQFF. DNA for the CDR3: TGTGCCAGCAGCCCCTCCGGGACGGGGGGTTCGGGTGAGCAGTTCTTC.

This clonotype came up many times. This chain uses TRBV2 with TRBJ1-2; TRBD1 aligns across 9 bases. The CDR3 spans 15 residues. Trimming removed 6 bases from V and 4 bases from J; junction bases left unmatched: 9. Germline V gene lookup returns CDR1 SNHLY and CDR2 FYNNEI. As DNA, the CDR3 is TGTGCCAGCAGCGATCCGGGACAGGGAATCTATGGCTACACCTTC. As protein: CASSDPGQGIYGYTF. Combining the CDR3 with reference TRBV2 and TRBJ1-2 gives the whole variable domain EPEVTQTPSHQVTQMGQEVILRCVPISNHLYFYWYRQILGQKVEFLVSFYNNEISEKSEIFDDQFSVERPDGSNFTLKIRSTKLEDSAMYFCASSDPGQGIYGYTFGSGTRLTVV.